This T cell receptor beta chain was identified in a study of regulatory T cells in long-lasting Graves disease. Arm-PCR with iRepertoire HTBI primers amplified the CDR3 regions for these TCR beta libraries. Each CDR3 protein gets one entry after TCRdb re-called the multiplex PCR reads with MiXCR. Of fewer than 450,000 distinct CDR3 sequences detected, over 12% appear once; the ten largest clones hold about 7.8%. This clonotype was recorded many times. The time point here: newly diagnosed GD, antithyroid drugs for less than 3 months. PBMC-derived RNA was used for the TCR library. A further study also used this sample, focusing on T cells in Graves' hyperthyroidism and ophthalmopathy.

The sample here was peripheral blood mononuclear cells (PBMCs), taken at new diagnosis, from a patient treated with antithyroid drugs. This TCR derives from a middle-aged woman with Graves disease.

CDR3 region: CSARDSQRRGDTQYF. The CDR3 DNA reads TGCAGTGCTAGAGATAGCCAGCGGAGGGGAGATACGCAGTATTTT. The genes are TRBV20-1 and TRBJ2-3, with a weak D call TRBD2 (6 bases). V was clipped by 0 bases and J by 5 bases, with 15 bases between them. The germline CDR1 and CDR2 sequences are DFQATT and SNEGSKA (reference sequence). CDR3 length equals 15 residues.